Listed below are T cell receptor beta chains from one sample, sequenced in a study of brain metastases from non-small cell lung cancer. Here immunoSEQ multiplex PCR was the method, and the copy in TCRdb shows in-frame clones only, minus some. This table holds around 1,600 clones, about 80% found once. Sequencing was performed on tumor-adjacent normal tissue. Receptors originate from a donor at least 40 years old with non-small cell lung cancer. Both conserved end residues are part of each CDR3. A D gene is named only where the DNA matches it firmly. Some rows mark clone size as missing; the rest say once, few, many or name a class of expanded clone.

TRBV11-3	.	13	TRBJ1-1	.	TGTGCCAGCAGCTTATCAGTATACATTGGAGCTTTCTTT	CASSLSVYIGAFF
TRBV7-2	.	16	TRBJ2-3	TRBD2	TGTGCCAGCAGCCTAGGACTAGCGGATAGCACAGATACGCAGTATTTT	CASSLGLADSTDTQYF
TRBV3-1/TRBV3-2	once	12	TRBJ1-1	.	TGTGCCAGCAGCCAAGGGAACACTGAAGCTTTCTTT	CASSQGNTEAFF
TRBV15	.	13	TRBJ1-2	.	TGTGCCACCACCGCTGGAGGGGCGGATGGCTACACCTTC	CATTAGGADGYTF
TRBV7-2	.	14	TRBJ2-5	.	TGTGCCAGCAGCTTAGATGCAGGGAAAGAGACCCAGTACTTC	CASSLDAGKETQYF
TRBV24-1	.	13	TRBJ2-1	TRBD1	TGTGCCACCAGACAGGGGGCAGGGAATGAGCAGTTCTTC	CATRQGAGNEQFF
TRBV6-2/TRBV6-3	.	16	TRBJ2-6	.	TGTGCCAGCAGTCTCGACCGGAGCTTTGGGGCCAACGTCCTGACTTTC	CASSLDRSFGANVLTF
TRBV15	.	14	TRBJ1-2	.	TGTGCCACCAGCAGAGGAGAGGGGTCCTATGGCTACACCTTC	CATSRGEGSYGYTF
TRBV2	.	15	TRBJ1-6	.	TGTGCCAGCAGTGAACTGAGCTCCTATAATTCACCCCTCCACTTT	CASSELSSYNSPLHF
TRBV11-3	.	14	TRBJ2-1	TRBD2	TGTGCCAGCAGCTCGAGACTAGCGGGGAATGAGCAGTTCTTC	CASSSRLAGNEQFF
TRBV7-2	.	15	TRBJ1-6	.	TGTGCCAGCAGCTTGGAAATCAGGGCCAATTCACCCCTCCACTTT	CASSLEIRANSPLHF
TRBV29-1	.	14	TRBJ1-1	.	TGCAGCGTTGACCCCGCATATCGGGACACTGAAGCTTTCTTT	CSVDPAYRDTEAFF
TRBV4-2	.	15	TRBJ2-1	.	TGTGCCAGCAGCCAAGATCCCCAGCGGGTCGATGAGCAGTTCTTC	CASSQDPQRVDEQFF
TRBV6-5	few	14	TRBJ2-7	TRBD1	TGTGCCAGCAGTTACATTGGACAGGCCTACGAGCAGTACTTC	CASSYIGQAYEQYF
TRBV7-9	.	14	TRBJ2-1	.	TGTGCCAGCAGCTTAGTAGGCAGAATTAATGAGCAGTTCTTC	CASSLVGRINEQFF
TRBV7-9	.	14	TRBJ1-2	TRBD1	TGTGCCTGGGTCGAAGACAGGGGGGGGAATGGCTACACCTTC	CAWVEDRGGNGYTF
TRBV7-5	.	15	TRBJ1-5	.	TGTGCCAGAAGCTTAGAGGGAGATAGCAATCAGCCCCAGCATTTT	CARSLEGDSNQPQHF
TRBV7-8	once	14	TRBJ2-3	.	TGTGCCAGCAGCATACGGGGCCGAGGGGATACGCAGTATTTT	CASSIRGRGDTQYF
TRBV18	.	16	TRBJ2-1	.	TGTGCCAGCTCACCATCGGGGGGCGTTAGACGGGATGAGCAGTTCTTC	CASSPSGGVRRDEQFF
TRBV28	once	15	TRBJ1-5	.	TGTGCCAGCAGTTCTGAACGCTGGGGCAATCAGCCCCAGCATTTT	CASSSERWGNQPQHF
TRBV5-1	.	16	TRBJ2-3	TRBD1	TGCGCCAGCAGCTTGGATAAACAGGGGGCAGAAAATACGCAGTATTTT	CASSLDKQGAENTQYF
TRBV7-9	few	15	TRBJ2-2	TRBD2	TGTGCCAGCAGCCTTTGGACTAGCCTGGGTCGGGAGCTGTTTTTT	CASSLWTSLGRELFF
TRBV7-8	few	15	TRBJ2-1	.	TGTGCCAGCAGCTTATATGTGGGTACCTACAATGAGCAGTTCTTC	CASSLYVGTYNEQFF
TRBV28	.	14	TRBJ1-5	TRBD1	TGTGCCAGCAGTCCACAGGGGAGCAATCAGCCCCAGCATTTT	CASSPQGSNQPQHF
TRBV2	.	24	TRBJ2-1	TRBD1	TGTGCCAGCAGTGCGGGACAGGAAGGGGGGCCGAGATCAGGGGGTCCGAGCTCCTACAATGAGCAGTTCTTC	CASSAGQEGGPRSGGPSSYNEQFF